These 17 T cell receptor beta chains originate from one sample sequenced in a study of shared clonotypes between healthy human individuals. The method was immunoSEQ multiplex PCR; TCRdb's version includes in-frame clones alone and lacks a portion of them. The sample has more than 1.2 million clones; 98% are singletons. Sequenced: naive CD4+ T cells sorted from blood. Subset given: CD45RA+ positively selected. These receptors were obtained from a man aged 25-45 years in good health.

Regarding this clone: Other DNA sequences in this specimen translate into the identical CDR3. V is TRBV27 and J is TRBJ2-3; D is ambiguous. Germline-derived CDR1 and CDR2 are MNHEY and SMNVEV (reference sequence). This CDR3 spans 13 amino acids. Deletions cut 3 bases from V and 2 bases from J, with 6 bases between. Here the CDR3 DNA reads TGTGCCAGCAGTTTTCTAAACACAGATACGCAGTATTTT. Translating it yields CASSFLNTDTQYF.

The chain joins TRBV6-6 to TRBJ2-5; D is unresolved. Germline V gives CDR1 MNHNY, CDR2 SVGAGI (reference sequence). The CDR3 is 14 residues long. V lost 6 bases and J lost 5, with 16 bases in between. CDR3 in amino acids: CASRFRLQLETQYF. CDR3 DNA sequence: TGTGCCAGCAGGTTCCGTCTCCAACTGGAGACCCAGTACTTC.

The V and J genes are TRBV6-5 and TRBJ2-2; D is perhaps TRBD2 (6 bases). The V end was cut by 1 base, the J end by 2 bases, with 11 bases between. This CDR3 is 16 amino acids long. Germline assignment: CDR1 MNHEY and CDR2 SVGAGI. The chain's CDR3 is CASSYYGGGNTGELFF. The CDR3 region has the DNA TGTGCCAGCAGTTACTATGGGGGAGGCAACACCGGGGAGCTGTTTTTT.

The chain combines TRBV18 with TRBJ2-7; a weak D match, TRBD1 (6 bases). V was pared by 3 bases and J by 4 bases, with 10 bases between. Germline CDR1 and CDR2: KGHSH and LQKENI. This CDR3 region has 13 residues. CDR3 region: CASSPGTNYEQYF. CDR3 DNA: TGTGCCAGCTCACCCGGGACAAATTACGAGCAGTACTTC.

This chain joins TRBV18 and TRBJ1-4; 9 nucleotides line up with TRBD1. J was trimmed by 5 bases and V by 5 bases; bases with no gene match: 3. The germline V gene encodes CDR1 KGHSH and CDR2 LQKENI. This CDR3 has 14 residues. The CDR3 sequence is CASSSGTGNEKLFF. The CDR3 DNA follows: TGTGCCAGCTCATCCGGGACAGGGAATGAAAAACTGTTTTTT.

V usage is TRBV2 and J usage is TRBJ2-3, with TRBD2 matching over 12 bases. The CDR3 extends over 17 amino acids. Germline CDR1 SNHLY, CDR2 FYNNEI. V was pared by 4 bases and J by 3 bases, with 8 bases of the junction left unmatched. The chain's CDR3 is CASSGLAGGPGTDTQYF. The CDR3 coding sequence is TGTGCCAGCAGTGGGCTAGCGGGAGGGCCGGGTACAGATACGCAGTATTTT.

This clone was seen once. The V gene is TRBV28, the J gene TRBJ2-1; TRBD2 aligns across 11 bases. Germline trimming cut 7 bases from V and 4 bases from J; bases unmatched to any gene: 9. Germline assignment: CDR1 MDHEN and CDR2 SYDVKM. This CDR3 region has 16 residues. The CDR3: CASTVAGGPFYNEQFF. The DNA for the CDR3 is TGTGCCAGCACCGTAGCGGGAGGGCCGTTTTACAATGAGCAGTTCTTC.

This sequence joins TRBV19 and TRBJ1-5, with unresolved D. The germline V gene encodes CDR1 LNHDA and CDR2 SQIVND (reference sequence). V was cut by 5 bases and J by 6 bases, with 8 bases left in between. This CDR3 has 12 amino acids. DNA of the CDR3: TGTGCCAGTAGTGTCTCAGGTCAGCCCCAGCATTTT. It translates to CASSVSGQPQHF.

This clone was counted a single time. The CDR3 DNA follows: TGTGCCAGCAGCCAAGGGTCCATATTGTCAGATACGCAGTATTTT. The encoded protein is CASSQGSILSDTQYF. This chain joins TRBV7-9 and TRBJ2-3; D gene unclear. Trimming took 5 bases from V and 4 from J, leaving 16 bases between them. The CDR3 runs 15 residues. Germline V lookup: CDR1 SEHNR, CDR2 FQNEAQ (reference sequence).

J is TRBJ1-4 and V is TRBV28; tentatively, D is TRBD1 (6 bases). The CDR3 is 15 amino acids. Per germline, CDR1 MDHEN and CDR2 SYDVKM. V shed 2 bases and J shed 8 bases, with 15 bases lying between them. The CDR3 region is CASSLAAGVAEKLFF. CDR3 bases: TGTGCCAGCAGTTTAGCGGCAGGGGTGGCGGAAAAACTGTTTTTT.

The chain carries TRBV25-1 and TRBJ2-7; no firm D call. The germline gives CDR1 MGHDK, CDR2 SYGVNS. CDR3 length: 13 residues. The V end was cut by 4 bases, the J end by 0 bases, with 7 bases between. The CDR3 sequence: CASSGMISYEQYF. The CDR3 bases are TGTGCCAGCAGTGGTATGATCTCCTACGAGCAGTACTTC.

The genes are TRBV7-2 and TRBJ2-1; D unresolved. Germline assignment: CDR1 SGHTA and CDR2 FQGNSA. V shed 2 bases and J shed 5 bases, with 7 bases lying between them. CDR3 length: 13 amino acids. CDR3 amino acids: CASSLRQDNEQFF. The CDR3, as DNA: TGTGCCAGCAGCTTACGACAAGACAATGAGCAGTTCTTC. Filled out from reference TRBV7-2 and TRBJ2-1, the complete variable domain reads GAGVSQSPSNKVTEKGKDVELRCDPISGHTALYWYRQSLGQGLEFLIYFQGNSAPDKSGLPSDRFSAERTGGSVSTLTIQRTQQEDSAVYLCASSLRQDNEQFFGPGTRLTVL.

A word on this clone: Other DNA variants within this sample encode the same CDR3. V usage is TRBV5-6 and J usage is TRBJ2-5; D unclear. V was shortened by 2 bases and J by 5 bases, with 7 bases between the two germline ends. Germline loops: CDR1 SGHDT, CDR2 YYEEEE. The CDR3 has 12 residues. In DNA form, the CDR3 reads TGTGCCAGCAGCTTAGCCGGGGAGACCCAGTACTTC. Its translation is CASSLAGETQYF.

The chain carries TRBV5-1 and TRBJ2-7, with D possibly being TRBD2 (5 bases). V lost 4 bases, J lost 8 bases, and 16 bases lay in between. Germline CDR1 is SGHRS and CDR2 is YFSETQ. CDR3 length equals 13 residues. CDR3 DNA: TGCGCCAGCAGCCCCCGTGAGGGTTTGAAGCAGTACTTC. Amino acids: CASSPREGLKQYF.

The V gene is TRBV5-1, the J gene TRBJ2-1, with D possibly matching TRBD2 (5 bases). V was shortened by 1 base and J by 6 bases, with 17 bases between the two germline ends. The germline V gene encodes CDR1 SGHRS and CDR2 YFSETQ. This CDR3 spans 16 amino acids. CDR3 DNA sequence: TGCGCCAGCAGCTTGCTTCGCAGTCAAGCGGTCAATGAGCAGTTCTTC. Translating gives CASSLLRSQAVNEQFF.

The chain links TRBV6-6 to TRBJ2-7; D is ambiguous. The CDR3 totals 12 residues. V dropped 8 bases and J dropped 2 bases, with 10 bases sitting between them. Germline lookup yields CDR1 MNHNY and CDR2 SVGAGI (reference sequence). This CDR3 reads CASGWDTYEQYF. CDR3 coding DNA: TGTGCCAGCGGGTGGGATACCTACGAGCAGTACTTC.

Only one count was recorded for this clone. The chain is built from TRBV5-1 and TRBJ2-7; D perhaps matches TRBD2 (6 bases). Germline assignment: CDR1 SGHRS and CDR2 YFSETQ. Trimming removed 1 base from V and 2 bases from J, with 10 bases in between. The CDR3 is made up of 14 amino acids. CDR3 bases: TGCGCCAGCAGCTTGCCCTCGGGGGCCTACGAGCAGTACTTC. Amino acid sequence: CASSLPSGAYEQYF. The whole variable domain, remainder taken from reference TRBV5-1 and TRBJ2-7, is KAGVTQTPRYLIKTRGQQVTLSCSPISGHRSVSWYQQTPGQGLQFLFEYFSETQRNKGNFPGRFSGRQFSNSRSEMNVSTLELGDSALYLCASSLPSGAYEQYFGPGTRLTVT.